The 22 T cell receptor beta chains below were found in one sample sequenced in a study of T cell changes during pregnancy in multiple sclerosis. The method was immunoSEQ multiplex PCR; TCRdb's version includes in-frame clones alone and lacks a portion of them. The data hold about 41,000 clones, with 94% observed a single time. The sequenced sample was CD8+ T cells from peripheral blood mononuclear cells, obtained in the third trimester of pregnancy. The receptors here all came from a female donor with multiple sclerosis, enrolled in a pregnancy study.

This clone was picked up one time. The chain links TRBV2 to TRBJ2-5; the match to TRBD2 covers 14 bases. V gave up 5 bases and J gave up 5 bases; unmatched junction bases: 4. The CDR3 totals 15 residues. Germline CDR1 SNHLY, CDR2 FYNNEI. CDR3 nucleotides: TGTGCCAGCAGTCAGGGACTAGCGGGGGTGGAGACCCAGTACTTC. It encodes CASSQGLAGVETQYF.

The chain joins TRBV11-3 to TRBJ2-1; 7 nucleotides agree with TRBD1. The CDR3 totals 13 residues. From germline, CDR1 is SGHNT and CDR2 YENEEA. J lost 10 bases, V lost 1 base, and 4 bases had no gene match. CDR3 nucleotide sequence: TGTGCCAGCAGCTTAGGAACAGGGGTCGAGCAGTTCTTC. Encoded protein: CASSLGTGVEQFF.

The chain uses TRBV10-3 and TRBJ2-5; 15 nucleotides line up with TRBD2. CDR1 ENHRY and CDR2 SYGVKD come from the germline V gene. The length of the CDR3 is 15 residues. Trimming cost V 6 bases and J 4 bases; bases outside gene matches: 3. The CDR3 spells CAISGLAGGRETQYF. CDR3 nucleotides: TGTGCCATCAGCGGACTAGCGGGAGGGCGAGAGACCCAGTACTTC.

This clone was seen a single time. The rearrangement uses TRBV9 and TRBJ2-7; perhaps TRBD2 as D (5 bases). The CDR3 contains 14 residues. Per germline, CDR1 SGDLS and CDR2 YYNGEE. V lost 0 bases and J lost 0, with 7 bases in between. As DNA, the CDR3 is TGTGCCAGCAGCGTAGATGGGAGCTCCTACGAGCAGTACTTC. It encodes CASSVDGSSYEQYF. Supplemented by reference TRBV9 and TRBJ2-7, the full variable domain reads DSGVTQTPKHLITATGQRVTLRCSPRSGDLSVYWYQQSLDQGLQFLIQYYNGEERAKGNILERFSAQQFPDLHSELNLSSLELGDSALYFCASSVDGSSYEQYFGPGTRLTVT.

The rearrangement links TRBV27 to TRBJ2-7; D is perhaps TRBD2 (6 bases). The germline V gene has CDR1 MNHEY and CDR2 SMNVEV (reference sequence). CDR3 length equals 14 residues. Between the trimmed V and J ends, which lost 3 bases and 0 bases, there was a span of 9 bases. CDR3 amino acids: CASSFLGSSYEQYF. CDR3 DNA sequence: TGTGCCAGCAGTTTTCTCGGGAGCTCCTACGAGCAGTACTTC.

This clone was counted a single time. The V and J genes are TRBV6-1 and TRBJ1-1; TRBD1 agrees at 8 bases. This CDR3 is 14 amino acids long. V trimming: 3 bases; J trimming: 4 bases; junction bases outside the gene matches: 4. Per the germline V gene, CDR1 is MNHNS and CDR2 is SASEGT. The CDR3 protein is CASSDWTGPTEAFF. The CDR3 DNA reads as TGTGCCAGCAGTGATTGGACAGGGCCCACTGAAGCTTTCTTT.

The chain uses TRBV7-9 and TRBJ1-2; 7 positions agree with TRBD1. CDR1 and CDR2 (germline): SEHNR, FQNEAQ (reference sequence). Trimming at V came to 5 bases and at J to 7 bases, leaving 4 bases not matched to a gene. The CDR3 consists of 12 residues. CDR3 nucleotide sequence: TGTGCCAGCAGCCAGACAGGGCTTGGCTACACCTTC. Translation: CASSQTGLGYTF. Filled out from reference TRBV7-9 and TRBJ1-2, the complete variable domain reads DTGVSQNPRHKITKRGQNVTFRCDPISEHNRLYWYRQTLGQGPEFLTYFQNEAQLEKSRLLSDRFSAERPKGSFSTLEIQRTEQGDSAMYLCASSQTGLGYTFGSGTRLTVV.

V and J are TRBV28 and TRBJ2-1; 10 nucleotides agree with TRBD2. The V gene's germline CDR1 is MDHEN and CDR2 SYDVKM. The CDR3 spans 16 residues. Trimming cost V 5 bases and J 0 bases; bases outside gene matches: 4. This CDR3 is CASSPASGSSYNEQFF. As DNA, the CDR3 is TGTGCCAGCAGTCCGGCTAGCGGGAGCTCCTACAATGAGCAGTTCTTC. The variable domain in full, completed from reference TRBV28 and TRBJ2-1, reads DVKVTQSSRYLVKRTGEKVFLECVQDMDHENMFWYRQDPGLGLRLIYFSYDVKMKEKGDIPEGYSVSREKKERFSLILESASTNQTSMYLCASSPASGSSYNEQFFGPGTRLTVL.

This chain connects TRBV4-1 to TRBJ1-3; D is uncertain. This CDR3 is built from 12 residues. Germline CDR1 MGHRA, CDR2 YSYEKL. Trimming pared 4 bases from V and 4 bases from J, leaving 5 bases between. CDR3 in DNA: TGCGCCAGCAGCCCGGGGGGAAACACCATATATTTT. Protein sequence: CASSPGGNTIYF.

For the CDR3, the DNA is TGTGCCAGCAGCTTACGGACTAGCGGGAGGATGGACCAAGAGACCCAGTACTTC. Translation gives CASSLRTSGRMDQETQYF. This chain connects TRBV7-8 to TRBJ2-5; TRBD2 matches at 14 bases. Germline-derived CDR1 and CDR2 are SGHVS and FQNEAQ. This CDR3 is 18 amino acids long. J gave up 0 bases and V 2 bases, and 5 bases lay outside the gene matches.

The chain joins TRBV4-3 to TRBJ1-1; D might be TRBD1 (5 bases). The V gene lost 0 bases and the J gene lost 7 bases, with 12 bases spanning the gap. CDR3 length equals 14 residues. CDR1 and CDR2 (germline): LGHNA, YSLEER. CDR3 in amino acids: CASSQDRGADEAFF. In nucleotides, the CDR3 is TGCGCCAGCAGCCAAGATCGTGGGGCGGATGAAGCTTTCTTT.

The DNA of the CDR3 is TGTGCCAGTAGCGGACAGGGGGACTTCGGCTACACCTTC. This encodes CASSGQGDFGYTF. The rearrangement uses TRBV19 and TRBJ1-2; 10 nucleotides match TRBD1. CDR1 is LNHDA and CDR2 is SQIVND in the germline V gene (reference sequence). V dropped 6 bases and J dropped 8; count of bases not matched to a gene: 6. The CDR3 loop spans 13 amino acids.

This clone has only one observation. The CDR3 sequence is CASKTGGLYNEQFF. CDR3 bases: TGTGCCAGTAAGACAGGGGGCCTCTACAATGAGCAGTTCTTC. The J gene is TRBJ2-1, the V gene TRBV21-1; the DNA was not compared with TRBD1, the D call given in the table. TRBV21-1 corresponds to a pseudogene. The CDR3 runs to 14 residues.

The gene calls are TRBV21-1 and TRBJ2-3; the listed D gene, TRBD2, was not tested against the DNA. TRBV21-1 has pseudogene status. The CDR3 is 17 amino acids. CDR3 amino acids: CASSKARSGRGTDTQYF. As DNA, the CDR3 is TGTGCCAGCAGCAAAGCGCGAAGCGGGAGAGGCACAGATACGCAGTATTTT.

The CDR3 sequence is CASSLGLSGQETQYF. Here the CDR3 DNA reads TGTGCCAGCAGTTTGGGTCTCAGTGGACAGGAGACCCAGTACTTC. V is TRBV28 and J is TRBJ2-5, with D possibly matching TRBD1 (6 bases). CDR3 length: 15 residues. V lost 3 bases and J lost 5, with 16 bases in between. The germline V gene has CDR1 MDHEN and CDR2 SYDVKM.

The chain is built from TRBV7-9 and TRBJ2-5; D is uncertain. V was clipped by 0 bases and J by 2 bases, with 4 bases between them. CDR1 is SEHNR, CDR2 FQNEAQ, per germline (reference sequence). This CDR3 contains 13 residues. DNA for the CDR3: TGTGCCAGCAGCTTAGCACTACAAGAGACCCAGTACTTC. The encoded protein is CASSLALQETQYF.

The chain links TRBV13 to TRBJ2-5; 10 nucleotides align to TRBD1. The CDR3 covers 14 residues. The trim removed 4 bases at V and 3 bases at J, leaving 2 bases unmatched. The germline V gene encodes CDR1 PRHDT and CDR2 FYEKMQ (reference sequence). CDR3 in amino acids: CASSSGTGEETQYF. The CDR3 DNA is TGTGCCAGCAGCTCGGGGACAGGGGAAGAGACCCAGTACTTC.

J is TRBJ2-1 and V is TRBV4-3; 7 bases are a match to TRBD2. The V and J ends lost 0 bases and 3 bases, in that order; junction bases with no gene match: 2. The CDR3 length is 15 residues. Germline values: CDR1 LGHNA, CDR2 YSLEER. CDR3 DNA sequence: TGCGCCAGCAGCCAAGAACTAGCGAACTACAATGAGCAGTTCTTC. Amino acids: CASSQELANYNEQFF.

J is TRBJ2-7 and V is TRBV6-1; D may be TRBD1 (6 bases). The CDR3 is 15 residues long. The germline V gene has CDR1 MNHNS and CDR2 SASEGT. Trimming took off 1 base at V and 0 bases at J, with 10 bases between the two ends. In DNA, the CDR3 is TGTGCCAGCAGTGAAGGTTGGGACAACTCCTACGAGCAGTACTTC. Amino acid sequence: CASSEGWDNSYEQYF.

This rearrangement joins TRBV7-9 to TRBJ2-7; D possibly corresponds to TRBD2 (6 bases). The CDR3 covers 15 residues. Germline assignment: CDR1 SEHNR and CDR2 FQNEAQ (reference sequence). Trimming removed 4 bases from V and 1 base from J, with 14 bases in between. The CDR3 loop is CASSSPGAGSYEQYF. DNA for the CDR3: TGTGCCAGCAGCTCGCCGGGAGCCGGTTCCTACGAGCAGTACTTC.

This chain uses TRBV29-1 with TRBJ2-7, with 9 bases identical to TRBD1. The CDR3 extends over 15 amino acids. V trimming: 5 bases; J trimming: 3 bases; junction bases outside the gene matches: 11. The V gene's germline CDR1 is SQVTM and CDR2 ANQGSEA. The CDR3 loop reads CSVSKDRGLLYEQYF. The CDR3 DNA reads TGCAGCGTTTCAAAGGACAGGGGACTCCTCTACGAGCAGTACTTC.

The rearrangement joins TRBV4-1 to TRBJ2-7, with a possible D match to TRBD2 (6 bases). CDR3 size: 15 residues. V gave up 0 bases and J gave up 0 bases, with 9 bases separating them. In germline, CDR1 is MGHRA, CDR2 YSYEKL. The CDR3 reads CASSQELAYSYEQYF. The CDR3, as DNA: TGCGCCAGCAGCCAAGAGCTAGCGTACTCCTACGAGCAGTACTTC.